These 16 T cell receptor beta chains originate from one sample sequenced in a study of blood T cell repertoires in COVID-19. This table comes from immunoSEQ multiplex PCR, and its TCRdb copy is limited to in-frame clones, with some not included. This sample has 200,000 to 250,000 clones, with about 90% found just once. Sequencing input: peripheral blood. These receptors all come from a woman aged 55-69 years with acute or convalescent COVID-19.

The chain couples TRBV18 to TRBJ1-2, with D possibly TRBD1 on 5 matching bases. The ends were cut back, 4 bases at V and 4 bases at J, with 7 bases in the middle. The CDR3 spans 12 residues. Germline V gene lookup returns CDR1 KGHSH and CDR2 LQKENI. CDR3 loop: CASSRDSYGYTF. As DNA, the CDR3 is TGTGCCAGCTCACGCGACAGCTATGGCTACACCTTC.

The genes are TRBV4-1 and TRBJ1-6, with 8 bases lining up with TRBD1. Germline values: CDR1 MGHRA, CDR2 YSYEKL. The J segment lost 3 bases and the V segment lost 0 bases, leaving 7 bases of the junction unmatched. CDR3 size: 18 residues. The CDR3 here is CASSQDPRTGLYNSPLHF. For the CDR3, the DNA is TGCGCCAGCAGCCAAGATCCTCGGACAGGGCTCTATAATTCACCCCTCCACTTT.

The chain joins TRBV28 to TRBJ2-1; 9 bases match TRBD2. Germline V gene lookup returns CDR1 MDHEN and CDR2 SYDVKM. V was pared by 5 bases and J by 4 bases, with 9 bases of the junction left unmatched. This CDR3 region has 16 residues. This CDR3 is CASSPKRRGGYNEQFF. The CDR3 nucleotides are TGTGCCAGCAGTCCCAAAAGGCGGGGGGGGTACAATGAGCAGTTCTTC.

V gene TRBV19 combines with J gene TRBJ1-2, with 8 bases aligning to TRBD1. The germline V gene has CDR1 LNHDA and CDR2 SQIVND (reference sequence). J gave up 3 bases and V 4 bases, and 4 bases lay outside the gene matches. The CDR3 has 14 amino acids. CDR3 sequence: CASSTRDRYYGYTF. The CDR3 bases are TGTGCCAGTAGTACAAGGGACAGGTACTATGGCTACACCTTC.

The chain carries TRBV19 and TRBJ2-3, with TRBD2 identical over 11 bases. From germline, CDR1 is LNHDA and CDR2 SQIVND (reference sequence). The CDR3 has 15 residues. V lost 4 bases, J lost 3 bases, and 3 bases stayed unmatched. The CDR3 sequence: CASSTGTSGTDTQYF. The DNA for the CDR3 is TGTGCCAGTAGTACGGGGACTAGCGGTACAGATACGCAGTATTTT. Looking up the rest from reference TRBV19 and TRBJ2-3 gives the full variable domain: DGGITQSPKYLFRKEGQNVTLSCEQNLNHDAMYWYRQDPGQGLRLIYYSQIVNDFQKGDIAEGYSVSREKKESFPLTVTSAQKNPTAFYLCASSTGTSGTDTQYFGPGTRLTVL.

This rearrangement joins TRBV6-6 to TRBJ2-5; weak D call: TRBD2 (6 bases). Trimming shortened V by 4 bases and J by 0 bases, and 12 bases separated the two germline ends. CDR1 is MNHNY and CDR2 is SVGAGI in the germline V gene (reference sequence). The CDR3 totals 15 residues. CDR3 DNA: TGTGCCAGCAGTTCCATCCGGGACTACCAAGAGACCCAGTACTTC. It yields the protein CASSSIRDYQETQYF.

The J gene is TRBJ1-1, the V gene TRBV7-8; 8 bases line up with TRBD1. The length of the CDR3 is 15 residues. Per the germline V gene, CDR1 is SGHVS and CDR2 is FQNEAQ. V dropped 4 bases and J dropped 6; count of bases not matched to a gene: 10. The CDR3 bases are TGTGCCAGCAGCTCAACGACAGGGGTTGTGGCTGAAGCTTTCTTT. Translation: CASSSTTGVVAEAFF.

This clone showed up just once. The chain uses TRBV13 and TRBJ2-7; D uncertain. The germline gives CDR1 PRHDT, CDR2 FYEKMQ (reference sequence). V shed 0 bases and J shed 6 bases, with 15 bases lying between them. The length of the CDR3 is 15 residues. The CDR3 sequence is CASSLGGLRSSEQYF. Written as DNA, the CDR3 is TGTGCCAGCAGCTTAGGCGGGTTACGAAGCTCCGAGCAGTACTTC. The whole variable domain, filled in from reference TRBV13 and TRBJ2-7, reads AAGVIQSPRHLIKEKRETATLKCYPIPRHDTVYWYQQGPGQDPQFLISFYEKMQSDKGSIPDRFSAQQFSDYHSELNMSSLELGDSALYFCASSLGGLRSSEQYFGPGTRLTVT.

The rearrangement uses TRBV10-3 and TRBJ2-7; TRBD1 matches at 7 bases. This CDR3 region has 17 residues. J lost 0 bases, V lost 2 bases, and 10 bases had no gene match. Germline V gives CDR1 ENHRY, CDR2 SYGVKD. The CDR3 reads CAISENLLRDSSYEQYF. CDR3 nucleotides: TGTGCCATCAGTGAGAACCTACTTCGGGACAGCTCCTACGAGCAGTACTTC.

The gene calls are TRBV9 and TRBJ1-2; 9 bases agree with TRBD1. CDR3 size: 14 residues. CDR1 and CDR2 (germline): SGDLS, YYNGEE. The junction had 8 bases not matched to a gene; V was cut back by 4 bases and J by 7 bases. The chain's CDR3 is CASSRTGVNGGYTF. Here the CDR3 DNA reads TGTGCCAGCAGCCGGACAGGGGTTAACGGTGGCTACACCTTC.

The chain is built from TRBV12-3 or TRBV12-4 and TRBJ1-4, with D hard to call. V was cut by 3 bases and J by 8 bases, with 4 bases left in between. The CDR3 sequence is 11 residues long. CDR3 DNA sequence: TGTGCCAGCAGTTTTCAGGAAAAACTGTTTTTT. Amino acid sequence: CASSFQEKLFF.

This chain links TRBV2 with TRBJ1-2, with D possibly TRBD1 on 6 matching bases. This CDR3 is 12 amino acids long. V gave up 4 bases and J gave up 5 bases, with 8 bases separating them. CDR1 SNHLY and CDR2 FYNNEI come from the germline V gene. In DNA, the CDR3 is TGTGCCAGCAGTGCCAGGGGTTATGGCTACACCTTC. Residues: CASSARGYGYTF.

In DNA form, the CDR3 reads TGTGCTAGTGGTTTGGTAGTCGGGGTGGGTGAAGCTTTCTTT. Translated, it gives CASGLVVGVGEAFF. This chain links TRBV12-5 with TRBJ1-1; D unresolved. V lost 0 bases and J 7 bases, leaving 12 bases between the germline ends. Germline CDR1 is LGHNT and CDR2 is FRNRAP. This CDR3 region has 14 residues.

The chain recombines TRBV7-9 with TRBJ1-1; TRBD1 matches 8 bases. Losses at the gene ends were 5 bases for V and 2 bases for J; bases not matched to a gene: 7. CDR1 is SEHNR, CDR2 FQNEAQ, per germline (reference sequence). The CDR3 spans 15 residues. The CDR3 sequence is CASSNSGQGNTEAFF. The CDR3 DNA sequence: TGTGCCAGCAGCAATAGCGGACAGGGAAACACTGAAGCTTTCTTT.

V is TRBV28 and J is TRBJ1-1; D ambiguous. The germline V gene encodes CDR1 MDHEN and CDR2 SYDVKM. The V end lost 7 bases, the J end lost 10 bases, and 16 bases lay between the germline ends. The CDR3 sequence is 12 residues long. The CDR3 sequence is CASTVPQRGAFF. As DNA, the CDR3 is TGTGCCAGCACCGTTCCCCAAAGAGGAGCTTTCTTT.

This chain joins TRBV19 and TRBJ1-2; 11 nucleotides line up with TRBD1. J lost 4 bases, V lost 10 bases, and 11 bases had no gene match. Germline V gene sequence: CDR1 LNHDA, CDR2 SQIVND (reference sequence). The CDR3 extends over 15 amino acids. The CDR3 protein is CATNPGTGGIYGYTF. Written as DNA, the CDR3 is TGTGCCACTAACCCCGGGACAGGGGGTATCTATGGCTACACCTTC.